The clone carrying this T cell receptor beta chain was counted at least ten times. The sample is drawn from a study of early T cells in non-severe SARS-CoV-2 infection. Study-level information: Sequencing of unsorted whole blood was done on bulk RNA, leaving chains unpaired.

The CDR3 runs 15 residues. Germline-derived CDR1 and CDR2 are SGHTA and FQGNSA. V shed 3 bases, J shed 4 bases, and the junction held 4 bases outside the gene matches. TCRdb re-derived calls from the 5' RACE reads in MiXCR, one entry per CDR3 protein. The sample consists of tens of thousands of distinct CDR3 sequences, roughly an eighth of them appearing once. Sequenced input: whole blood. The rearrangement joins TRBV7-2 to TRBJ2-3; 10 nucleotides agree with TRBD2. This sequence was found in an adult who was a healthcare worker with PCR-confirmed SARS-CoV-2 infection or an uninfected control (not recorded which). The DNA for the CDR3 is TGTGCCAGCAGCTTTCTAGCGGGAGTCTCAGATACGCAGTATTTT. Its translation is CASSFLAGVSDTQYF.